This T cell receptor (beta chain) stems from a study of early T cells in non-severe SARS-CoV-2 infection. Notes on the study in general: Using VDJdb, the matching emphasized anti-spike CD8 responses while missing private and CD4 specificities.

This clonotype was seen many times. The antigen is unknown. Germline V gene sequence: CDR1 MNHEY, CDR2 SVGAGI. The V end lost 0 bases, the J end lost 2 bases, and 9 bases lay between the germline ends. The CDR3 covers 15 residues. MiXCR, applied by TCRdb to the 5' RACE reads, yields one record per CDR3 protein. This table has 25,000 to 35,000 distinct CDR3 sequences, 6.6% appearing once. This sequence joins TRBV6-5 and TRBJ2-3; the D call may be TRBD1 or TRBD2 (5 bases each). The sequenced sample consisted of whole blood. The clonotype was recovered from an adult who was a healthcare worker with PCR-confirmed SARS-CoV-2 infection or an uninfected control (not recorded which). Written as DNA, the CDR3 is TGTGCCAGCAGTTACTCTTCGGGACCCACAGATACGCAGTATTTT. Translating gives CASSYSSGPTDTQYF.